The 26 T cell receptor beta chains listed next were all sequenced from one sample in a study of Tregs in tolerant kidney transplant recipients. Profiled with immunoSEQ multiplex PCR; TCRdb holds only in-frame clones, not every one. This sample carries roughly 48,000 clones, with about 0.85% going to the ten biggest clones. The sample in question was CD4+ T cells from blood, obtained before the transplant. These receptor sequences come from a human donor who received a combined kidney and bone marrow transplant.

Of note for this clone: The sequenced fragment ends 3 residues before the CDR3 boundary, so the rest is inferred from the germline J gene. The chain has TRBV2 and TRBJ1-5, with TRBD1 identical over 8 bases. The CDR3 is made up of 17 amino acids. Germline CDR1 SNHLY, CDR2 FYNNEI. The V and J ends lost 2 bases and 0 bases, in that order; junction bases with no gene match: 6. The CDR3 is CASSERQGAYSNQPQHF. The sequenced part of the CDR3 DNA is TGTGCCAGCAGTGAACGGCAGGGGGCGTATAGCAATCAGCCC.

A word on this clone: The CDR3 end lies 3 residues beyond the end of the read and is filled in from the germline J gene. The chain has TRBV20-1 and TRBJ1-5; unclear D gene. Trimming cost V 7 bases and J 0 bases, with 19 bases left between them. CDR1 is DFQATT and CDR2 is SNEGSKA in the germline V gene (reference sequence). This CDR3 contains 16 residues. CDR3 bases read: TGCAGTGTTTCGCCATCAAGATTCTATAGCAATCAGCCC. Amino acids: CSVSPSRFYSNQP. The whole CDR3 sequence is CSVSPSRFYSNQPQHF.

A note on this clone: From the germline J gene comes the end of the CDR3, since the read stops 3 residues before it. The rearrangement joins TRBV7-2 to TRBJ2-1; D gene ambiguous. Trimming shortened V by 5 bases and J by 9 bases, and 11 bases separated the two germline ends. Germline values: CDR1 SGHTA, CDR2 FQGNSA. The CDR3 runs to 12 residues. The sequenced part of the CDR3 DNA is TGTGCCAGCAGCCCGTACCTCGGTGAG. The encoded protein is CASSPYLGE. The full CDR3 reads CASSPYLGEQFF.

For this clone: The sequence runs out 3 residues before the end of the CDR3; the remainder is reconstructed from the germline J gene. The rearrangement joins TRBV19 to TRBJ2-5; 13 nucleotides line up with TRBD2. The CDR3 has 20 residues. V lost 0 bases, J lost 7 bases, and 17 bases stayed unmatched. Germline V gene data show CDR1 as LNHDA and CDR2 as SQIVND (reference sequence). Here the CDR3 reads CASSIDPPGLAGTSLGTQYF. The covered CDR3 bases are TGTGCCAGTAGTATAGATCCCCCGGGACTAGCGGGAACCTCGCTGGGGACC.

A remark on this clone: Read coverage stops 3 residues before the CDR3 terminus; the germline J gene supplies the remainder. The chain uses TRBV5-4 and TRBJ1-4; TRBD1 aligns across 8 bases. CDR1 is SGHNT, CDR2 YYREEE, per germline (reference sequence). Trimming took 4 bases from V and 4 from J; bases not matched to a gene: 0. This CDR3 is built from 13 residues. CDR3 sequence: CASSGQGNEKLFF. The sequenced CDR3 bases are TGTGCCAGCAGCGGACAGGGTAATGAAAAA. Full variable domain (outside the CDR3, taken from reference TRBV5-4 and TRBJ1-4): ETGVTQSPTHLIKTRGQQVTLRCSSQSGHNTVSWYQQALGQGPQFIFQYYREEENGRGNFPPRFSGLQFPNYSSELNVNALELDDSALYLCASSGQGNEKLFFGSGTQLSVL.

As for this clone: Its ends do not fully match the called genes, so a read error is possible. The CDR3 end is not reached by the read, which stops 3 residues before it; the germline J gene fills it in. The chain links TRBV4-2 to TRBJ2-7; D is possibly TRBD2 (5 bases). The CDR3 has 15 residues. Germline CDR1 LGHNA, CDR2 YNFKEQ. Incomplete CDR3 DNA: TGCGCCAGCAGCCATTCCCTCAGCGGTCCTTACGAG. Amino acid sequence: CASSHSLSGPYE. The CDR3 as a whole reads CASSHSLSGPYEQYF.

Details on this clone: The CDR3 extends 3 residues past the end of the read, so its final part is completed from the germline J gene. This chain uses TRBV5-1 with TRBJ2-1; 13 bases are shared with TRBD2. With 2 bases clipped from V and 0 bases from J, the junction kept 5 bases outside the gene matches. Germline CDR1 reads SGHRS; CDR2 reads YFSETQ. This CDR3 has 18 residues. The CDR3 bases that were read are TGCGCCAGCAGCTTATCACTAGCGGGAGGGAGCTCCTACAATGAG. Amino acid sequence: CASSLSLAGGSSYNE. The whole CDR3 reads CASSLSLAGGSSYNEQFF. The variable domain in full, completed from reference TRBV5-1 and TRBJ2-1, reads KAGVTQTPRYLIKTRGQQVTLSCSPISGHRSVSWYQQTPGQGLQFLFEYFSETQRNKGNFPGRFSGRQFSNSRSEMNVSTLELGDSALYLCASSLSLAGGSSYNEQFFGPGTRLTVL.

Notes on this clone: The sequence runs out 3 residues before the end of the CDR3; the remainder is reconstructed from the germline J gene. This chain joins TRBV6-2 or TRBV6-3 and TRBJ1-2, with D tentatively TRBD1 (6 bases). Trimming left V 0 bases short and J 7 bases short, with 12 bases between. The germline gives CDR1 MNHEY, CDR2 SVGEGT. This CDR3 comprises 14 residues. The CDR3 is CASSYSPMTGGYTF. The covered CDR3 bases are TGTGCCAGCAGTTACTCACCAATGACAGGTGGC.

Turning to this clone: The DNA ends 3 residues before the CDR3 does, and the rest of the CDR3 is filled in from the germline J gene. The V call is TRBV7-9, the J call TRBJ1-1; D ambiguous. In germline, CDR1 is SEHNR, CDR2 FQNEAQ (reference sequence). Trimming cost V 4 bases and J 2 bases, with 11 bases left between them. CDR3 length equals 14 residues. Partial CDR3 DNA: TGTGCCAGCAGCTCACCCCGGGGAAACACTGAA. Translated, it gives CASSSPRGNTE. The CDR3 reads in full as CASSSPRGNTEAFF.

On this clone itself: The CDR3 end falls 3 residues outside the read, so it is completed with the germline J gene. J is TRBJ1-1 and V is TRBV29-1, with D possibly being TRBD1 (6 bases). Germline CDR1 reads SQVTM; CDR2 reads ANQGSEA. The CDR3 has 14 residues. V lost 0 bases to trimming and J lost 5 bases, with 13 bases between them. The part of the CDR3 DNA that was read is TGCAGCGTTGAAGAACAGGGAGGACGGACTGAA. Amino acid sequence: CSVEEQGGRTE. The CDR3 in its entirety is CSVEEQGGRTEAFF.

Comments on this clone: The missing CDR3 end, 3 residues past where the read stops, is filled in from the germline J gene. The genes are TRBV7-3 and TRBJ2-3; 7 bases are a match to TRBD1. The CDR3 contains 14 residues. Losses at the gene ends were 5 bases for V and 4 bases for J; bases not matched to a gene: 6. Germline loops: CDR1 SGHTA, CDR2 FQGTGA. This CDR3 is CASSPRQGPDTQYF. The DNA read from the CDR3 is TGTGCCAGCAGCCCCAGACAGGGCCCAGATACG.

As to this clone: The sequence runs out 3 residues before the end of the CDR3; the remainder is reconstructed from the germline J gene. The chain has TRBV20-1 and TRBJ2-5; TRBD1 matches 10 bases. The CDR3 is 15 amino acids. Germline V gene sequence: CDR1 DFQATT, CDR2 SNEGSKA (reference sequence). After removal of 0 bases from V and 4 bases from J, the junction contained 5 bases not matched to a gene. The chain's CDR3 is CSARDPRTGGETQYF. The DNA read from the CDR3 is TGCAGTGCTAGAGACCCCAGGACAGGGGGAGAGACC.

With regard to this clone: Read data end 3 residues before the CDR3 end; the end is taken from the germline J gene. The V call is TRBV7-8, the J call TRBJ1-5; no firm D call. The V end was cut by 5 bases, the J end by 1 base, with 6 bases between. Per germline, CDR1 SGHVS and CDR2 FQNEAQ. The CDR3 extends over 13 amino acids. The covered CDR3 bases are TGTGCCAGCAGCCCGTTGAGCAATCAGCCC. Its protein is CASSPLSNQP. From start to end, the CDR3 is CASSPLSNQPQHF.

Concerning this clone: The read stops 3 residues short of the end of the CDR3; the missing end is completed from the germline J gene. The rearrangement uses TRBV5-1 and TRBJ2-2; D is unresolved. The CDR3 is 15 amino acids. Germline lookup yields CDR1 SGHRS and CDR2 YFSETQ. V dropped 3 bases and J dropped 7 bases, with 16 bases sitting between them. CDR3 amino acids: CASSYATPTDGELFF. The CDR3 bases that were read are TGCGCCAGCAGCTATGCGACACCCACCGACGGGGAG.

With regard to this clone: The CDR3 is cut off 3 residues early in the read; its end comes from the germline J gene. The chain links TRBV2 to TRBJ1-2; the D gene is possibly TRBD1 (5 bases). The CDR3 covers 14 residues. CDR1 and CDR2 (germline): SNHLY, FYNNEI. This chain's CDR3 is CASSGLGGREGYTF. Incomplete CDR3 DNA: TGTGCCAGCAGTGGTCTGGGGGGGAGAGAAGGC.

With respect to this clone: The read stops 3 residues short of the end of the CDR3; the missing end is completed from the germline J gene. The chain employs TRBV19 and TRBJ2-5; D is possibly TRBD1 (6 bases). Between the trimmed V and J ends, which lost 2 bases and 2 bases, there was a span of 9 bases. CDR3 length: 14 residues. CDR1 and CDR2 from the germline V gene are LNHDA and SQIVND (reference sequence). The CDR3 sequence is CASSIQGSQETQYF. CDR3 bases read: TGTGCCAGTAGTATACAGGGGAGTCAAGAGACC.

Details on this clone: Read coverage stops 3 residues before the CDR3 terminus; the germline J gene supplies the remainder. V gene TRBV19 combines with J gene TRBJ2-1; 9 positions agree with TRBD2. Germline values: CDR1 LNHDA, CDR2 SQIVND (reference sequence). The length of the CDR3 is 16 residues. The ends lost 3 bases at V and 4 bases at J; junction bases unmatched: 7. CDR3 DNA (partial): TGTGCCAGTAGTATTGGGGCTAGCGGGAAATACAATGAG. It specifies CASSIGASGKYNE. The CDR3 in its entirety is CASSIGASGKYNEQFF.

To note about this clone: The read stops 3 residues short of the end of the CDR3; the missing end is completed from the germline J gene. V gene TRBV2 combines with J gene TRBJ2-7, with TRBD1 matching over 7 bases. The V gene end was trimmed by 7 bases and the J gene end by 3 bases; junction bases not matched to a gene: 9. From germline, CDR1 is SNHLY and CDR2 FYNNEI. The CDR3 length is 14 residues. This CDR3 is CASKPDRANYEQYF. The DNA read from the CDR3 is TGTGCCAGCAAACCAGACAGGGCAAACTACGAG. The complete variable domain, with remaining parts taken from reference TRBV2 and TRBJ2-7, reads EPEVTQTPSHQVTQMGQEVILRCVPISNHLYFYWYRQILGQKVEFLVSFYNNEISEKSEIFDDQFSVERPDGSNFTLKIRSTKLEDSAMYFCASKPDRANYEQYFGPGTRLTVT.

As to this clone: Read sequence stops 3 residues before the CDR3 end, and the germline J gene provides the missing end. The V call is TRBV19, the J call TRBJ1-2, with 8 positions matching TRBD1. Germline V gives CDR1 LNHDA, CDR2 SQIVND (reference sequence). The CDR3 is 14 amino acids. With 5 bases clipped from V and 0 bases from J, the junction kept 2 bases outside the gene matches. Partial CDR3 DNA: TGTGCCAGTAGTGAACAGGGGGCTAACTATGGC. Its protein product is CASSEQGANYG. The CDR3 in its entirety is CASSEQGANYGYTF.

About this clone: The DNA ends 3 residues before the CDR3 does, and the rest of the CDR3 is filled in from the germline J gene. The chain couples TRBV30 to TRBJ1-2, with D unresolved. The germline V gene has CDR1 GTSNPN and CDR2 SVGIG (reference sequence). Trimming stripped 2 bases from V and 6 bases from J, with 7 bases between. The CDR3 length is 11 residues. CDR3 protein: CAWSKADGYTF. The CDR3 DNA, read in part, is TGTGCCTGGAGTAAAGCCGATGGC.

Details on this clone: The read gets to within 3 residues of the CDR3 end, and the germline J gene fills in the rest. This chain joins TRBV5-1 and TRBJ2-5; D is perhaps TRBD2 (5 bases). The CDR3 is 17 amino acids. The ends were cut back, 4 bases at V and 1 base at J, with 20 bases in the middle. Germline V CDR1 and CDR2: SGHRS, YFSETQ. This CDR3 is CASSIPRDGLLQETQYF. CDR3 DNA (partial): TGCGCCAGCAGCATTCCTCGCGACGGACTTCTCCAAGAGACC.

On this clone itself: The CDR3 extends 3 residues past the end of the read, so its final part is completed from the germline J gene. The chain combines TRBV30 with TRBJ1-2; 9 nucleotides agree with TRBD1. J lost 2 bases, V lost 3 bases, and 4 bases had no gene match. The CDR3 has 14 amino acids. Per the germline V gene, CDR1 is GTSNPN and CDR2 is SVGIG (reference sequence). The sequenced part of the CDR3 DNA is TGTGCCTGGAGCACAGGGGGCTTAAACTATGGC. Translated, it gives CAWSTGGLNYG. The whole CDR3 is CAWSTGGLNYGYTF.

With respect to this clone: The read ends 3 residues before the CDR3 terminus; that terminus is restored from the germline J gene. The rearrangement uses TRBV19 and TRBJ1-1, with 7 bases lining up with TRBD1. Germline CDR1 and CDR2: LNHDA and SQIVND (reference sequence). This CDR3 has 13 residues. Trimming took 5 bases from V and 5 from J; bases not matched to a gene: 5. CDR3 sequence reads: CASSQGGWTEAFF. CDR3 DNA, as far as it was read: TGTGCCAGTAGTCAAGGGGGCTGGACTGAA.

As to this clone: The read halts 3 residues ahead of the CDR3 end, with the missing end drawn from the germline J gene. This chain joins TRBV7-6 and TRBJ2-3, with D tentatively TRBD2 (6 bases). The V and J ends lost 0 bases and 2 bases respectively, with 9 bases between them. This CDR3 comprises 15 residues. From germline, CDR1 is SGHVS and CDR2 FNYEAQ. The CDR3 loop reads CASSLATGDTDTQYF. The DNA read from the CDR3 is TGTGCCAGCAGCTTAGCGACGGGGGACACAGATACG.

In regard to this clone: The read terminates 3 residues before the CDR3 end, so the remaining end is supplied by the germline J gene. The V and J genes are TRBV30 and TRBJ2-5, with D possibly matching TRBD1 (6 bases). The CDR3 runs to 14 residues. Germline V gene data show CDR1 as GTSNPN and CDR2 as SVGIG (reference sequence). Trimming removed 4 bases at V and 2 bases at J, with 14 bases between. The CDR3 DNA, read in part, is TGTGCCTGGAACACCCTCAGGGGACAAGAGACC. This sequence encodes CAWNTLRGQET. The full-length CDR3 reads as CAWNTLRGQETQYF.

With regard to this clone: The read is 3 residues too short to cover the CDR3 end, so that end is filled in from the germline J gene. This chain connects TRBV11-2 to TRBJ2-5; D unclear. V shed 1 base and J shed 5 bases, with 11 bases lying between them. Germline values: CDR1 SGHAT, CDR2 FQNNGV. The CDR3 consists of 14 residues. The CDR3 here is CASSLALSLETQYF. Partial CDR3 DNA: TGTGCCAGCAGCTTAGCCCTCAGTTTGGAGACC.